This T cell receptor (beta chain) was captured in a study of blood T cell repertoires in COVID-19. Background on the study: The United States, Italy and Spain were the sources of the acute and convalescent COVID-19 samples.

Authors' data handling: Reference gene primer amplification gave nucleated cell count estimates. Method: immunoSEQ multiplex PCR; TCRdb's copy keeps in-frame clones and lacks some. From that table come the V and J calls and clone size; the DNA was used to work out D and trimming. The sample gives under 450,000 clones, 80% to 95% of which show up once; around 0.94% is in the top ten. Germline V lookup: CDR1 MNHEY, CDR2 SMNVEV (reference sequence). V lost 3 bases and J lost 3; bases outside the gene matches: 12. This CDR3 spans 17 amino acids. J is TRBJ1-1 and V is TRBV27; 8 bases fit TRBD1. Sequencing was performed on PBMCs or T cells enriched from blood (not recorded which). The clonotype was recovered from a woman aged 40-49 years who had been exposed to COVID-19. The CDR3 loop reads CASSFQPGRGLYTEAFF. The DNA for the CDR3 is TGTGCCAGCAGTTTCCAGCCGGGCAGGGGGCTCTACACTGAAGCTTTCTTT.